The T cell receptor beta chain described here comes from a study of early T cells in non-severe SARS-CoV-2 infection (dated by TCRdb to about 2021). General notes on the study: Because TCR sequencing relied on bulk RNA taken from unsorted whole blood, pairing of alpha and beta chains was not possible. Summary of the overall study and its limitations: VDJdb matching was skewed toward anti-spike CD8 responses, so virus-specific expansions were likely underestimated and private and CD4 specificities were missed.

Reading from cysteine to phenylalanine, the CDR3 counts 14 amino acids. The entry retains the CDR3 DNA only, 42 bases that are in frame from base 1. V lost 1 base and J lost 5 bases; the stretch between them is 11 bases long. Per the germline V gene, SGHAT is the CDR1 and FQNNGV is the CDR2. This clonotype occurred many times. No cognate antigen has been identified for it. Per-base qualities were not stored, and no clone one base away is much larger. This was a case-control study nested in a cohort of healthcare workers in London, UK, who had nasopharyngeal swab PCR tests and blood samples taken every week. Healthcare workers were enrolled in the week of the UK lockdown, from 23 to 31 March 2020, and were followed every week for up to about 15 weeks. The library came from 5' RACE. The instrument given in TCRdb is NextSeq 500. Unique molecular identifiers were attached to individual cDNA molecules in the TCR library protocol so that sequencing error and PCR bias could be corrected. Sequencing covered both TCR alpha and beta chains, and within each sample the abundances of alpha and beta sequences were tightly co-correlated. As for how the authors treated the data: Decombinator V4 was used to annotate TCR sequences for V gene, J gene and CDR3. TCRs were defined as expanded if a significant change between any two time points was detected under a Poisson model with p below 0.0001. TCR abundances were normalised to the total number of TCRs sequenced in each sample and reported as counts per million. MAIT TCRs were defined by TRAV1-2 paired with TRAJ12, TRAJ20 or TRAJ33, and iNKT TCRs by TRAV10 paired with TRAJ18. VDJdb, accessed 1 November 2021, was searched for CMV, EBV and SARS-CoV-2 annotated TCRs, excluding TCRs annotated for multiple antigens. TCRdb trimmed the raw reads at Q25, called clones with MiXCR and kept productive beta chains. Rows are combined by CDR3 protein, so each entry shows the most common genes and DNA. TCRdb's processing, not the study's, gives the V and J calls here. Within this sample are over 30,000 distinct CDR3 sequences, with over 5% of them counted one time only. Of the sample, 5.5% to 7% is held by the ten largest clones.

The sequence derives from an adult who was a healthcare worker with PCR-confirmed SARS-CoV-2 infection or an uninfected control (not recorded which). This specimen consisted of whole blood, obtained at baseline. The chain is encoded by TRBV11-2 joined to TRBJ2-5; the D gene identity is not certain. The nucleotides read TGTGCCAGCAGCTTAGGCCTGGGCCGGGAGACCCAGTACTTC. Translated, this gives CASSLGLGRETQYF.